Described below is a single T cell receptor beta chain sequence and its context. Its target is unknown. This sample is drawn from a study of cytomegalovirus exposure and HLA in healthy donors. Whole-study findings and limits: A later analysis linked a missense DCLRE1C variant to TCR beta V- and J-gene trimming.

The primer mix had 60 Vbeta and 13 Jbeta primers. Using immunoSEQ multiplex PCR, the repertoire was profiled, and TCRdb retains in-frame clones only, with some absent. The table records approximately 75,000 clones, over 50% of them present only once. This CDR3 spans 10 amino acids. Trimming stripped 6 bases from V and 4 bases from J, with 5 bases between. From germline, CDR1 is GTSNPN and CDR2 SVGIG (reference sequence). The chain couples TRBV30 to TRBJ2-3; D gene ambiguous. The sequence was collected from a man aged 35-49 years in good health and CMV-seropositive. The sample consisted of PBMCs. The CDR3 here is CACEADTQYF. CDR3 sequence (DNA): TGTGCCTGCGAGGCAGATACGCAGTATTTT.